Listed here are 32 T cell receptor beta chains from one sample, sequenced in a study of T cell repertoires in cytomegalovirus infection. TCRdb ran MiXCR on the reads and lists one entry per CDR3 protein. Of roughly 720,000 distinct CDR3 sequences listed, 35% to 40% are singletons. Source material: PBMCs. The receptors originated from a human donor in good health (CMV status not recorded). Some clones in this sample may be carry-over from other donors' samples.

The chain joins TRBV28 to TRBJ1-4, with 7 bases lining up with TRBD1. This CDR3 has 16 amino acids. J gave up 1 base and V 2 bases, and 4 bases lay outside the gene matches. CDR1 and CDR2 from the germline V gene are MDHEN and SYDVKM. Here the CDR3 DNA reads TGTGCCAGCAGTTTACCCGACAGGGAAACTAATGAAAAACTGTTTTTT. Translating it yields CASSLPDRETNEKLFF.

V is TRBV5-5 and J is TRBJ2-1; D unclear. The ends were cut back, 1 base at V and 8 bases at J, with 16 bases in the middle. The germline gives CDR1 SGHKS, CDR2 YYEKEE (reference sequence). This CDR3 region has 15 residues. The CDR3: CASSLPDTLRDEQFF. As DNA, the CDR3 is TGTGCCAGCAGCTTGCCCGACACACTTAGGGATGAGCAGTTCTTC.

On this clonotype: This likely comes from a read error, as the CDR3 has no conserved phenylalanine or tryptophan at its end. This chain links TRBV7-6 with TRBJ2-7; no reliable D call. This CDR3 spans 13 amino acids. CDR1 and CDR2 from the germline V gene are SGHVS and FNYEAQ. V lost 5 bases and J 6 bases, leaving 14 bases between the germline ends. CDR3 amino acids: CASSREILLEQYL. Written as DNA, the CDR3 is TGTGCCAGCAGCCGAGAGATCCTACTCGAGCAGTACTTA.

As for this clonotype: At one boundary the junction diverges from the germline segment, which might be a read error. The V gene is TRBV28, the J gene TRBJ2-7; TRBD1 aligns across 8 bases. This CDR3 is 17 amino acids long. Germline assignment: CDR1 MDHEN and CDR2 SYDVKM. The CDR3 reads CTSSLPQPRGRFHEQYF. Here the CDR3 DNA reads TGTACCAGCAGTTTACCCCAGCCCAGGGGGCGTTTCCACGAGCAGTACTTC.

This clonotype was counted a few times. The J gene is TRBJ2-3, the V gene TRBV6-1, with D possibly being TRBD1 or TRBD2 (6 bases each). Germline values: CDR1 MNHNS, CDR2 SASEGT. CDR3 length: 15 residues. V was trimmed by 6 bases and J by 7 bases, leaving 20 bases between them. CDR3 in amino acids: CASRSTLGGRYTQYF. CDR3 DNA sequence: TGTGCCAGCAGATCTACTTTGGGGGGCCGGTATACGCAGTATTTT.

This clonotype was recorded once. The chain links TRBV29-1 to TRBJ1-4; the match to TRBD1 covers 10 bases. The ends lost 6 bases at V and 5 bases at J; junction bases unmatched: 9. The CDR3 totals 15 residues. Germline V lookup: CDR1 SQVTM, CDR2 ANQGSEA. The CDR3 loop is CSVLPRTGGNEKLFF. The CDR3, as DNA: TGCAGCGTCTTACCTCGGACAGGGGGGAATGAAAAACTGTTTTTT.

This clonotype was observed a few times. The chain employs TRBV28 and TRBJ2-7; the D gene is possibly TRBD2 (5 bases). Trimming left V 10 bases short and J 5 bases short, with 24 bases between. Germline CDR1 is MDHEN and CDR2 is SYDVKM. There are 15 residues in the CDR3. The CDR3 reads CATDQNPRGTHEQYF. CDR3 DNA: TGTGCCACCGACCAAAATCCCCGGGGAACCCACGAGCAGTACTTC.

This clonotype was seen more than once but under ten times. The genes are TRBV9 and TRBJ1-3, with D perhaps matching TRBD1 (5 bases). The CDR3 has 15 residues. Trimming left V 0 bases short and J 2 bases short, with 9 bases between. Per the germline V gene, CDR1 is SGDLS and CDR2 is YYNGEE. Here the CDR3 reads CASSVDRMAGNTIYF. As DNA, the CDR3 is TGTGCCAGCAGCGTAGACAGGATGGCTGGAAACACCATATATTTT.

This clonotype has a handful of counts. The CDR3 bases are TGTGCCAGCAACCCACTCAGACTAGCGGGGGGACCGAGCTCCTACAATGAGCAGTTCTTC. Protein product: CASNPLRLAGGPSSYNEQFF. This sequence joins TRBV2 and TRBJ2-1; 13 bases are a match to TRBD2. CDR1 SNHLY and CDR2 FYNNEI come from the germline V gene. This CDR3 contains 20 residues. Losses at the gene ends were 7 bases for V and 0 bases for J; bases not matched to a gene: 15.

The chain uses TRBV5-6 and TRBJ1-3; no firm D call. Germline V gene lookup returns CDR1 SGHDT and CDR2 YYEEEE. V was cut by 2 bases and J by 0 bases, with 9 bases left in between. The CDR3 totals 15 residues. This CDR3 reads CASSFRTNSGNTIYF. CDR3 coding DNA: TGTGCCAGCAGCTTTCGGACCAACTCTGGAAACACCATATATTTT.

This clonotype occurred a few times. J is TRBJ1-2 and V is TRBV19; 7 nucleotides agree with TRBD1. The V gene's germline CDR1 is LNHDA and CDR2 SQIVND (reference sequence). J gave up 2 bases and V 3 bases, and 12 bases lay outside the gene matches. The CDR3 extends over 17 amino acids. In DNA, the CDR3 is TGTGCCAGTAGTATTCGACGAGGACAGGTGGGGAACTATGGCTACACCTTC. Translation gives CASSIRRGQVGNYGYTF.

This clonotype has more than one count but fewer than ten. J is TRBJ1-2 and V is TRBV24-1; D uncertain. The V gene lost 5 bases and the J gene lost 6 bases, with 15 bases spanning the gap. There are 14 residues in the CDR3. Germline V CDR1 and CDR2: KGHDR, SFDVKD. The CDR3 DNA sequence: TGTGCCACCAGTGTGGGCACAGCCGGGCATGGCTACACCTTC. Amino acid sequence: CATSVGTAGHGYTF.

This clonotype showed up just a few times. The chain joins TRBV7-9 to TRBJ1-5; possible D gene TRBD1, 5 bases. The CDR3 is 16 amino acids. V lost 1 base, J lost 3 bases, and 13 bases lay in between. Germline assignment: CDR1 SEHNR and CDR2 FQNEAQ (reference sequence). The CDR3: CASSLGGDGDNQPQHF. The CDR3 DNA is TGTGCCAGCAGCTTAGGTGGGGACGGAGACAATCAGCCCCAGCATTTT.

This clonotype was seen more than once but under ten times. V is TRBV7-9 and J is TRBJ1-1; D uncertain. V was cut by 2 bases and J by 5 bases, with 12 bases left in between. CDR3 length equals 14 residues. Germline lookup yields CDR1 SEHNR and CDR2 FQNEAQ (reference sequence). The CDR3 DNA reads TGTGCCAGCAGCTTATGGGCAACTGGAACTGAAGCTTTCTTT. As protein: CASSLWATGTEAFF.

This clonotype was counted only a few times. The V gene is TRBV29-1, the J gene TRBJ2-5, with 10 bases fitting TRBD2. CDR3 length equals 14 residues. CDR1 and CDR2 from the germline V gene are SQVTM and ANQGSEA. V dropped 2 bases and J dropped 1; count of bases not matched to a gene: 1. The CDR3 DNA reads as TGCAGCGTTGAACTAGCGGGGGCCCAAGAGACCCAGTACTTC. This encodes CSVELAGAQETQYF.

This clonotype was observed many times. V gene TRBV7-6 combines with J gene TRBJ2-3, with 7 bases lining up with TRBD1. V lost 0 bases and J lost 2; bases outside the gene matches: 5. This CDR3 region has 16 residues. Germline CDR1 is SGHVS and CDR2 is FNYEAQ. The CDR3 DNA is TGTGCCAGCAGCTTAGCTTTGGGACAGATCACAGATACGCAGTATTTT. It yields the protein CASSLALGQITDTQYF.

Comments on this clonotype: One end of the junction varies from germline; a read error may be responsible. The chain employs TRBV20-1 and TRBJ2-3, with 8 bases matching TRBD2. Germline values: CDR1 DFQATT, CDR2 SNEGSKA (reference sequence). The CDR3 is made up of 16 amino acids. CDR3 residues: CSDREVRSGENHPQYF. CDR3 in DNA: TGCAGTGATAGAGAGGTTCGTAGCGGGGAAAATCATCCGCAGTATTTT.

This clonotype was seen more than once but under ten times. V usage is TRBV11-1 and J usage is TRBJ2-1, with D perhaps matching TRBD1 (6 bases). The CDR3 loop spans 15 amino acids. V lost 2 bases to trimming and J lost 4 bases, with 12 bases between them. Germline assignment: CDR1 SGHAT and CDR2 FQDESV (reference sequence). The DNA for the CDR3 is TGTGCCAGCAGCTTAACTAACGGACAGTACAATGAGCAGTTCTTC. It specifies CASSLTNGQYNEQFF.

This clonotype was counted a few times. The chain has TRBV28 and TRBJ2-7; no clear D gene. V dropped 7 bases and J dropped 2 bases, with 15 bases sitting between them. The CDR3 covers 14 residues. Germline CDR1 MDHEN, CDR2 SYDVKM. In nucleotides, the CDR3 is TGTGCCAGCACGGACGGGTCACCCGCCTACGAGCAGTACTTC. Protein product: CASTDGSPAYEQYF.

As for this clonotype: At one end, the junction sequence differs from germline, possibly due to a read error. The CDR3 is CASSQDGQLNQPQHF. The CDR3 DNA reads as TGTGCCAGCAGCCAAGATGGCCAGCTCAATCAGCCCCAGCATTTT. The chain joins TRBV4-1 to TRBJ1-5; no definite D call. The germline V gene encodes CDR1 MGHRA and CDR2 YSYEKL. This CDR3 spans 15 amino acids.

This chain joins TRBV5-1 and TRBJ1-1; 8 positions match TRBD1. The CDR3 is 14 amino acids. J gave up 0 bases and V 5 bases, and 3 bases lay outside the gene matches. Germline V gene sequence: CDR1 SGHRS, CDR2 YFSETQ. The DNA of the CDR3 is TGCGCCAGCAGAGGGGACAGGCTGAACACTGAAGCTTTCTTT. This codes for CASRGDRLNTEAFF.

This clonotype was seen only a few times. One end of the junction varies from germline; a read error may be responsible. The chain recombines TRBV5-1 with TRBJ2-7; TRBD2 is a possible D gene (6 bases). Germline CDR1 SGHRS, CDR2 YFSETQ. CDR3 length: 12 residues. Written as DNA, the CDR3 is TGCGCCAGCAGCCCCGGAGGGGAGAAAGAGAACTTC. Its translation is CASSPGGEKENF.

The chain uses TRBV19 and TRBJ2-2, with D maybe TRBD2 (5 bases). Germline V gene lookup returns CDR1 LNHDA and CDR2 SQIVND (reference sequence). The CDR3 has 15 residues. The V end was cut by 5 bases, the J end by 0 bases, with 10 bases between. CDR3 protein: CASSLSGTNTGELFF. In nucleotides, the CDR3 is TGTGCCAGTAGTCTAAGCGGTACGAACACCGGGGAGCTGTTTTTT.

The sample holds a few counts of this clonotype. This chain joins TRBV6-6 and TRBJ2-1; 9 positions match TRBD2. CDR3 length: 15 residues. Germline CDR1 is MNHNY and CDR2 is SVGAGI (reference sequence). The junction had 3 bases not matched to a gene; V was cut back by 2 bases and J by 4 bases. In DNA form, the CDR3 reads TGTGCCAGCAGTTACATGCGGGGGGGTTACAATGAGCAGTTCTTC. This sequence encodes CASSYMRGGYNEQFF.

J is TRBJ2-2 and V is TRBV4-1; D is uncertain. CDR3 length: 16 amino acids. The V end was cut by 1 base, the J end by 0 bases, with 9 bases between. Looked up from germline, CDR1 is MGHRA and CDR2 is YSYEKL. CDR3 region: CASSQVPGANTGELFF. In nucleotides, the CDR3 is TGCGCCAGCAGCCAAGTCCCCGGTGCGAACACCGGGGAGCTGTTTTTT.

Remarks on this clonotype: A much larger clone differs from this one at a single base, so this may be a read error. Lacking the conserved final phenylalanine or tryptophan, this CDR3 likely reflects a read error. This chain joins TRBV7-2 and TRBJ2-7, with 7 bases matching TRBD2. Germline loops: CDR1 SGHTA, CDR2 FQGNSA. With 3 bases clipped from V and 2 bases from J, the junction kept 4 bases outside the gene matches. The CDR3 runs 14 residues. The CDR3 coding sequence is TGTGCCAGCAGCTTGAGGCGGGAGACCTACGAGCAGTACTTA. Its translation is CASSLRRETYEQYL.

This chain's CDR3 is CASSLDVGAYNEQFF. The CDR3 DNA reads as TGTGCCAGCAGCTTAGACGTGGGGGCCTACAATGAGCAGTTCTTC. The chain is built from TRBV7-8 and TRBJ2-1; D tentatively reads TRBD1 or TRBD2 (5 bases each). Trimming took off 1 base at V and 2 bases at J, with 9 bases between the two ends. Per germline, CDR1 SGHVS and CDR2 FQNEAQ. This CDR3 contains 15 residues.

The chain joins TRBV7-9 to TRBJ1-2, with unresolved D. From germline, CDR1 is SEHNR and CDR2 FQNEAQ (reference sequence). This CDR3 contains 14 residues. V gave up 1 base and J gave up 7 bases, with 13 bases separating them. CDR3 amino acids: CASSLGRKSRGYTF. The CDR3 DNA is TGTGCCAGCAGCTTAGGCCGGAAGAGTCGTGGCTACACCTTC.

This clonotype was found a few times. The chain has TRBV7-2 and TRBJ1-3; no reliable D call. The germline V gene encodes CDR1 SGHTA and CDR2 FQGNSA. Trimming cost V 1 base and J 4 bases, with 11 bases left between them. This CDR3 has 15 residues. The CDR3 nucleotides read TGTGCCAGCAGCTTAGGTCCTTCTGCAGGAAACACCATATATTTT. Protein sequence: CASSLGPSAGNTIYF. The entire variable domain, with the rest obtained from reference TRBV7-2 and TRBJ1-3, is as follows: GAGVSQSPSNKVTEKGKDVELRCDPISGHTALYWYRQSLGQGLEFLIYFQGNSAPDKSGLPSDRFSAERTGGSVSTLTIQRTQQEDSAVYLCASSLGPSAGNTIYFGEGSWLTVV.

The chain carries TRBV18 and TRBJ2-7; D possibly corresponds to TRBD1 (6 bases). CDR1 is KGHSH and CDR2 is LQKENI in the germline V gene. Trimming shortened V by 3 bases and J by 12 bases, and 15 bases separated the two germline ends. The CDR3 has 12 amino acids. The CDR3 DNA reads TGTGCCAGCTCACCTGAAGGACAGATACCGTACTTC. Translation: CASSPEGQIPYF.

As for this clonotype: A much larger clone lies one base from this, so it may be a read error. The V call is TRBV6-1, the J call TRBJ1-5; D ambiguous. From germline, CDR1 is MNHNS and CDR2 SASEGT. The CDR3 loop spans 16 amino acids. This CDR3 is CASRGRMWGSNQPQNF. CDR3 DNA sequence: TGTGCCAGCAGGGGGAGGATGTGGGGTAGCAATCAGCCCCAGAATTTT.

This chain links TRBV11-2 with TRBJ1-5, with D unclear. Germline V lookup: CDR1 SGHAT, CDR2 FQNNGV. This CDR3 is 14 amino acids long. Between the trimmed V and J ends, which lost 1 base and 6 bases, there was a span of 10 bases. CDR3 region: CASSLALVGQPQHF. DNA for the CDR3: TGTGCCAGCAGCTTAGCCCTCGTGGGTCAGCCCCAGCATTTT.